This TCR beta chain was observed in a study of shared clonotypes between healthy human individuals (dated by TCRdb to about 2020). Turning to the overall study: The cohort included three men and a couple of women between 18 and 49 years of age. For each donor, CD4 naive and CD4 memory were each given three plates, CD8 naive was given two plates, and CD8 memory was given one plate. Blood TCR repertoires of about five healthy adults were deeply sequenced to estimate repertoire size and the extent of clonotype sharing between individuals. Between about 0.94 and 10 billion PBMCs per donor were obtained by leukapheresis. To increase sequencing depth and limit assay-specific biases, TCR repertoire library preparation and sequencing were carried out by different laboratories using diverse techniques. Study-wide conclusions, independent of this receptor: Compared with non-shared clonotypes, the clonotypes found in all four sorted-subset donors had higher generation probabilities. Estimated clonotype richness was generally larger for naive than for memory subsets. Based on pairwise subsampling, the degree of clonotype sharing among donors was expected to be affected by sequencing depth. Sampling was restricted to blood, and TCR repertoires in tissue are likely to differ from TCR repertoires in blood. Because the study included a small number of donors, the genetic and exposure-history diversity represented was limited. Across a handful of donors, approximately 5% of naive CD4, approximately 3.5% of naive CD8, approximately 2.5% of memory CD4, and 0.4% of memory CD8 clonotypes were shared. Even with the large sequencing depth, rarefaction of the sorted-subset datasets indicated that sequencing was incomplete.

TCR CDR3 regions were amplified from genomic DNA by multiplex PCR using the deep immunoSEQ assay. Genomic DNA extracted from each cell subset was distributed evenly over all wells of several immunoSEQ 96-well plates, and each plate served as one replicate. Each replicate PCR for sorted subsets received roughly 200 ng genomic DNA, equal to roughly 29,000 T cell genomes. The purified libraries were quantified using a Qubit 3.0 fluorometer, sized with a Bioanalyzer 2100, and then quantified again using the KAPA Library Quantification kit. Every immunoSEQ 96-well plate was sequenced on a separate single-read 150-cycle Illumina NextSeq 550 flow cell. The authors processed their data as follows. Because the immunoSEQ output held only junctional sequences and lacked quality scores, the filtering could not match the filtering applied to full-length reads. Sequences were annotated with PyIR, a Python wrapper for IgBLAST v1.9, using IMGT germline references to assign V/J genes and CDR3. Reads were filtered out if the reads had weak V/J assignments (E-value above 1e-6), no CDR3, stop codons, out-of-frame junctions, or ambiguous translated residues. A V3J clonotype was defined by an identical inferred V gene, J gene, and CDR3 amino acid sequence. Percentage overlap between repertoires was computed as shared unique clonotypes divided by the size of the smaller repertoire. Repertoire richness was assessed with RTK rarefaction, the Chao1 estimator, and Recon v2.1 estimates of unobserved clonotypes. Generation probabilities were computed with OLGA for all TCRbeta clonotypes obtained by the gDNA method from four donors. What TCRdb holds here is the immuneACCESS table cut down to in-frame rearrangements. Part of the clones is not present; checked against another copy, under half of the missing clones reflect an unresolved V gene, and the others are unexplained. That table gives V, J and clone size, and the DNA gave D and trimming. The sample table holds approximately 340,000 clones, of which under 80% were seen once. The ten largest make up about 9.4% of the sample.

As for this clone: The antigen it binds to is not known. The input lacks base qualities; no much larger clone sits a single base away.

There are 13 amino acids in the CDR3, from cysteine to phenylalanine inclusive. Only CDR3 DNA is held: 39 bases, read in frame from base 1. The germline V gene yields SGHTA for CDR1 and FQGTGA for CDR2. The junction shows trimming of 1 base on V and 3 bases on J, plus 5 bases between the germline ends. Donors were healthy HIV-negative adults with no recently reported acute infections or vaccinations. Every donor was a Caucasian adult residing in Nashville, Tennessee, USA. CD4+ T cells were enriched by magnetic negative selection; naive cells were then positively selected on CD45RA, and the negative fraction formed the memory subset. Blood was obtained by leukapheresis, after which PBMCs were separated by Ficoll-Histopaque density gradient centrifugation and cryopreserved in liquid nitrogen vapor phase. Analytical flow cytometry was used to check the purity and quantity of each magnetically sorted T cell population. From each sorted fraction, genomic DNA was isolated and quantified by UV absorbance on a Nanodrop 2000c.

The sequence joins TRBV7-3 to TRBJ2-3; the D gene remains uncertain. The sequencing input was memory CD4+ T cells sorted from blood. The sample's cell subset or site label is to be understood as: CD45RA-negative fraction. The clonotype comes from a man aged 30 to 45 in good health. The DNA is TGTGCCAGCAGCTTAATAGGAACAGATACGCAGTATTTT. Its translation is CASSLIGTDTQYF.